A selection of T cell receptor beta chains follows, all from one sample in a study of shared clonotypes between healthy human individuals. Method: immunoSEQ multiplex PCR; TCRdb's copy keeps in-frame clones and lacks some. The sample yields 180,000 or so clones, approximately 92% seen once. Sequences were obtained from naive CD4+ T cells sorted from blood. The source is a woman aged 25-40 years in good health. The CDR3 runs from the conserved cysteine through the conserved F or W. Each record gives: J gene, V gene, D gene, CDR3 DNA, CDR3 protein. The D gene is left open where the match is weak.

TRBJ1-5 | TRBV18 | - | TGTGCCAGCTCACCACAGGGAGATGGCAGCCGCAATCAGCCCCAGCATTTT | CASSPQGDGSRNQPQHF
TRBJ2-5 | TRBV6-1 | - | TGTGCCAGCAGTGTACAGCAAGAGACCCAGTACTTC | CASSVQQETQYF
TRBJ1-2 | TRBV18 | - | TGTGCCAGCTCGCCCGGCACGGGGAATAACTATGGCTACACCTTC | CASSPGTGNNYGYTF
TRBJ2-7 | TRBV6-1 | TRBD1 | TGTGCCAGCAGTGGCAAAGGACAGGGGGCTGCCTACGAGCAGTACTTC | CASSGKGQGAAYEQYF
TRBJ2-1 | TRBV2 | TRBD1 | TGTGCCAGCAGTGAAGGGACAGGGTACAATGAGCAGTTCTTC | CASSEGTGYNEQFF
TRBJ2-5 | TRBV9 | TRBD2 | TGTGCCAGCAGCCCCGGGACTAGCGGGAGTGTCCAAGAGACCCAGTACTTC | CASSPGTSGSVQETQYF
TRBJ1-6 | TRBV28 | - | TGTGCCAGCATCTCGGTAAATTCACCCCTCCACTTT | CASISVNSPLHF
TRBJ2-7 | TRBV7-9 | TRBD2 | TGTGCCAGCAGCTTAGTGGGACTAGCGGGAGTCGAGCAGTACTTC | CASSLVGLAGVEQYF
TRBJ1-2 | TRBV19 | - | TGTGCCAGTACCCCCGACAGGTACTATGGCTACACCTTC | CASTPDRYYGYTF
TRBJ2-1 | TRBV21-1 | - | TGTGCCACCCCGGGGTATGAGCAGTTCTTC | CATPGYEQFF